This entry describes one T cell receptor (beta chain). Its antigen remains unidentified. A read error may be the cause here, since a much bigger clone is one base away. This entry comes from a study of T-cell reconstitution after alpha-beta-depleted transplantation in children. Preparation of the TCRbeta library used unique molecular identifiers. TCRdb reanalysed the PCR reads using MiXCR and keeps one entry per CDR3 protein. The sample lists approximately 490,000 distinct CDR3 sequences, roughly a tenth occurring once. The CDR3 totals 13 residues. Germline CDR1 WNHNN, CDR2 SYGVQD (reference sequence). General study results and limits: Several hundred expanded graft clones reportedly supplied alpha-beta T cells about two months after transplant. Certain patients had high TCRbeta diversity at day 60, and it came from recipient T cells and thymic progenitors that survived.

The clonotype originates from a child aged 2-15 years with inherited bone marrow failure, due to receive a stem cell transplant. The sequenced sample was PBMCs, obtained before TCRalphabeta/CD19-depleted stem cell transplant. The chain couples TRBV10-1 to TRBJ2-7; D is undetermined. This CDR3 reads CASSEGNAYQQYF. CDR3 nucleotides: TGCGCCAGCAGTGAAGGGAATGCCTACCAGCAGTACTTC.